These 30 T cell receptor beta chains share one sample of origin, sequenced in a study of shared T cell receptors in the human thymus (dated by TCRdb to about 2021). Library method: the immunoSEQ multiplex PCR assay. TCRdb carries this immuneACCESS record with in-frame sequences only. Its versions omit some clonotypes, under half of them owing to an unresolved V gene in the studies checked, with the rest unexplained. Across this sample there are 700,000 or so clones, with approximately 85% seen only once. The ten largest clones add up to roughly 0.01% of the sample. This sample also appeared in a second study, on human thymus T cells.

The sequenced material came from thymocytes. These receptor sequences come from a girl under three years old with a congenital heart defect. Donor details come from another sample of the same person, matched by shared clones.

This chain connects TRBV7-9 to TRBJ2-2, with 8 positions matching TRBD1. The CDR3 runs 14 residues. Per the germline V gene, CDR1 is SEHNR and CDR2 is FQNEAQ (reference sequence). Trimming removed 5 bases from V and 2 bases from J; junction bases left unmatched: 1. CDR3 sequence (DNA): TGTGCCAGCAGCGGACAGGGAAACACCGGGGAGCTGTTTTTT. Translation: CASSGQGNTGELFF.

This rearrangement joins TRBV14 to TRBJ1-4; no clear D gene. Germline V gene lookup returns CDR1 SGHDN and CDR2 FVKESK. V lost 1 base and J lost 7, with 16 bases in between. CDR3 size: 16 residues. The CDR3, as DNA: TGTGCCAGCAGCCAAGGGAAGGAGGGAGGCAGTGAAAAACTGTTTTTT. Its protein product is CASSQGKEGGSEKLFF.

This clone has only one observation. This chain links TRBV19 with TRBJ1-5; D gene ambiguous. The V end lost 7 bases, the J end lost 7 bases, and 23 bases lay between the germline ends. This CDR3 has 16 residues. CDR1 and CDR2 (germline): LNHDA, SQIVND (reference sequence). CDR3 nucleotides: TGTGCCAGTACCAATCAGGTCGGGTCGGAGGAACAGCCCCAGCATTTT. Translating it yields CASTNQVGSEEQPQHF.

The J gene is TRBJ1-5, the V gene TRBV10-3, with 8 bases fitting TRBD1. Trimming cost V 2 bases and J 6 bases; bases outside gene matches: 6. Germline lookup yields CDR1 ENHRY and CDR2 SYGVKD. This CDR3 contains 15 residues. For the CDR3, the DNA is TGTGCCATCAGTGAGGCGGGCAGGGGGCTTCAGCCCCAGCATTTT. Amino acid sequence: CAISEAGRGLQPQHF.

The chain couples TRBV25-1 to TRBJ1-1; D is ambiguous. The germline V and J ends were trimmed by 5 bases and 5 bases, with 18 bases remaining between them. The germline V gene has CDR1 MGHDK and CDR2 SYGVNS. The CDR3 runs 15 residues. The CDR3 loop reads CASSLNWAEPTEAFF. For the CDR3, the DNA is TGTGCCAGCAGTTTAAATTGGGCAGAGCCAACTGAAGCTTTCTTT.

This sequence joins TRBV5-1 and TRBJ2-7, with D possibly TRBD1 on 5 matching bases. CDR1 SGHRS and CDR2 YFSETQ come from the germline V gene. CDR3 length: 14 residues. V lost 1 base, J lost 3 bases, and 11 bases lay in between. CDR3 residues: CASSLSQGVYEQYF. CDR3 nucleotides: TGCGCCAGCAGCTTGTCCCAAGGGGTCTACGAGCAGTACTTC.

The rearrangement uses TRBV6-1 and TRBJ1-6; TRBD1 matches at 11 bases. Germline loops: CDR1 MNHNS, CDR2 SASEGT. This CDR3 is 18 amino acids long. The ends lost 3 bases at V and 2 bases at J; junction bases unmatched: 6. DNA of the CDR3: TGTGCCAGCAGTGATTTCGGACAGGGGGCCGCCTATAATTCACCCCTCCACTTT. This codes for CASSDFGQGAAYNSPLHF.

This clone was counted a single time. The CDR3 reads CASSLYRGDTGELFF. In DNA, the CDR3 is TGTGCCAGCAGCTTATACAGGGGTGACACCGGGGAGCTGTTTTTT. This rearrangement joins TRBV9 to TRBJ2-2, with TRBD1 matching over 7 bases. The junction had 6 bases not matched to a gene; V was cut back by 4 bases and J by 3 bases. Germline lookup yields CDR1 SGDLS and CDR2 YYNGEE. The CDR3 has 15 residues.

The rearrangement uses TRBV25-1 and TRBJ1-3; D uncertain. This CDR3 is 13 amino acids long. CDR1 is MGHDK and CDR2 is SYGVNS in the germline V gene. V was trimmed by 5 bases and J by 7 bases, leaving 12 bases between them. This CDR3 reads CASSMASWNTIYF. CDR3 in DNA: TGTGCCAGCAGTATGGCATCCTGGAACACCATATATTTT. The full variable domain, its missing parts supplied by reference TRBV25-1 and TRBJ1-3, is EADIYQTPRYLVIGTGKKITLECSQTMGHDKMYWYQQDPGMELHLIHYSYGVNSTEKGDLSSESTVSRIRTEHFPLTLESARPSHTSQYLCASSMASWNTIYFGEGSWLTVV.

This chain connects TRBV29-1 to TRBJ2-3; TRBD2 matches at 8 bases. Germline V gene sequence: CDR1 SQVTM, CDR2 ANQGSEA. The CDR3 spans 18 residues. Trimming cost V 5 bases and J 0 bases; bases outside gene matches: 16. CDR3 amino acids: CSVPRGGDGTSSTDTQYF. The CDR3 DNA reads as TGCAGCGTTCCTCGGGGGGGGGACGGCACATCTAGCACAGATACGCAGTATTTT.

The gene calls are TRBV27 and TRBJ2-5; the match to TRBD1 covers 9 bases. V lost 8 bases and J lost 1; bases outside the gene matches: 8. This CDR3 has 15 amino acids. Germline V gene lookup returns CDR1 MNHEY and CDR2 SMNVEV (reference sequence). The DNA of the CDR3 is TGTGCCAGCCGGGACAGGGACGGGCTCCAAGAGACCCAGTACTTC. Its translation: CASRDRDGLQETQYF.

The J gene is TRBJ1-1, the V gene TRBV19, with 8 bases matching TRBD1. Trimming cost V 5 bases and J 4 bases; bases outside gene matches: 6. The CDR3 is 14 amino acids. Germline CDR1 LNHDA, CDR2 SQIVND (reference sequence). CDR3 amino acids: CASSPDRASTEAFF. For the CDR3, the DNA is TGTGCCAGTAGTCCGGACAGGGCGAGCACTGAAGCTTTCTTT.

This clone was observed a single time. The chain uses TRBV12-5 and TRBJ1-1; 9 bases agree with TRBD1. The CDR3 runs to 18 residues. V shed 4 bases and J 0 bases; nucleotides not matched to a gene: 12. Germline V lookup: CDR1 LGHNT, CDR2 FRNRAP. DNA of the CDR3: TGTGCTAGTGGTTCCGACCCACAGGGGGCGAAAATGAACACTGAAGCTTTCTTT. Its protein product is CASGSDPQGAKMNTEAFF.

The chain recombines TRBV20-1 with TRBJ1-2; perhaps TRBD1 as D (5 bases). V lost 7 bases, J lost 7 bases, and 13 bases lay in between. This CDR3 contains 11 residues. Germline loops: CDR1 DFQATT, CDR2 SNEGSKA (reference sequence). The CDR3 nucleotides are TGCAGTGTGCAGGGTCAGGGTGGCTACACCTTC. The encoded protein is CSVQGQGGYTF.

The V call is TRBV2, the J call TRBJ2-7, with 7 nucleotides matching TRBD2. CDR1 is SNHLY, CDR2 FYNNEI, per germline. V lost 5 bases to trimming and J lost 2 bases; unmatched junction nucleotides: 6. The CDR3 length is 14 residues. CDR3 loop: CASSYLAAAYEQYF. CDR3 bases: TGTGCCAGCAGTTATCTAGCGGCAGCCTACGAGCAGTACTTC.

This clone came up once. The DNA of the CDR3 is TGTGCCAGCAGTTCGAATCCAGGGGTCGGTGGCTACACCTTC. Its translation is CASSSNPGVGGYTF. The chain uses TRBV7-8 and TRBJ1-2; D is perhaps TRBD1 (6 bases). The CDR3 sequence is 14 residues long. The germline gives CDR1 SGHVS, CDR2 FQNEAQ. Trimming pared 6 bases from V and 7 bases from J, leaving 18 bases between.

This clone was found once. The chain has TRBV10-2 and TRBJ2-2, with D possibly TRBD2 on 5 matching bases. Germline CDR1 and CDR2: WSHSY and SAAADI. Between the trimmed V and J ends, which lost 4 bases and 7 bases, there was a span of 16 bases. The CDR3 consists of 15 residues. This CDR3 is CASSGEHPPGGELFF. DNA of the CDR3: TGCGCCAGCAGTGGGGAGCATCCCCCCGGCGGGGAGCTGTTTTTT.

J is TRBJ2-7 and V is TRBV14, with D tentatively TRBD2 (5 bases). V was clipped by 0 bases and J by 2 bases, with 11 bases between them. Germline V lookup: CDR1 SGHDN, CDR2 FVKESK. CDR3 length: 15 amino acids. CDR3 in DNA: TGTGCCAGCAGCCAAGAAGGCAGCGGCCCCTACGAGCAGTACTTC. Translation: CASSQEGSGPYEQYF.

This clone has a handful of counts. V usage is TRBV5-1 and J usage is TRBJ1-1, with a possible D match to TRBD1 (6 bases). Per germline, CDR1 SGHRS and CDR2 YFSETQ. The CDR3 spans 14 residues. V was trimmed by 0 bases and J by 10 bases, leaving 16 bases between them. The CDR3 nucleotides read TGCGCCAGCAGCTTGGAGTCTGGACAGAATTTAGCTTTCTTT. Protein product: CASSLESGQNLAFF.

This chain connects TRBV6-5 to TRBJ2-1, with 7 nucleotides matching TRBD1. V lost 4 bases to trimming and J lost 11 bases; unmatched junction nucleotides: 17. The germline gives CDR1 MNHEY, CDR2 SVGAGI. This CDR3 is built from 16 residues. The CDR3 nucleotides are TGTGCCAGCAGTTTACGTCACTCCCCGGGACAGCAAAAGCAGTTCTTC. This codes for CASSLRHSPGQQKQFF.

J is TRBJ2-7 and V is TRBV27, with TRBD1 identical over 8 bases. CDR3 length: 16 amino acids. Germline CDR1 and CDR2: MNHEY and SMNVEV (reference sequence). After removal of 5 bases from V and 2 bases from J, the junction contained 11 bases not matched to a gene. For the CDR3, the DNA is TGTGCCAGCAGTAACCACCGGGACAGGCCGACCTACGAGCAGTACTTC. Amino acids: CASSNHRDRPTYEQYF.

In nucleotides, the CDR3 is TGTGCCAGCAGTTATTCACGGGACAGGGGGTATGGCTACACCTTC. Encoded protein: CASSYSRDRGYGYTF. The chain recombines TRBV6-6 with TRBJ1-2, with 11 bases identical to TRBD1. The CDR3 runs to 15 residues. V was pared by 3 bases and J by 5 bases, with 5 bases of the junction left unmatched. Germline V CDR1 and CDR2: MNHNY, SVGAGI (reference sequence).

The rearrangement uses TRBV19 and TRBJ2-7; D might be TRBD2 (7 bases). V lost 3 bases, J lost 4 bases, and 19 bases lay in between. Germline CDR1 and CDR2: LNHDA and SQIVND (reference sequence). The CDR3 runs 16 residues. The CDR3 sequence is CASSMKRPGGLYEQYF. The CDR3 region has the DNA TGTGCCAGTAGTATGAAGCGGCCGGGGGGCTTATACGAGCAGTACTTC.

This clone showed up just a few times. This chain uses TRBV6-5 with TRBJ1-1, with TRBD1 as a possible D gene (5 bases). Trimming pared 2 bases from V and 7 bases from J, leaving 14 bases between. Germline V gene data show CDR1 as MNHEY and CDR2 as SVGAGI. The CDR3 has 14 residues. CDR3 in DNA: TGTGCCAGCAGTTACGGGCAGGGAGGCCTTGAAGCTTTCTTT. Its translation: CASSYGQGGLEAFF.

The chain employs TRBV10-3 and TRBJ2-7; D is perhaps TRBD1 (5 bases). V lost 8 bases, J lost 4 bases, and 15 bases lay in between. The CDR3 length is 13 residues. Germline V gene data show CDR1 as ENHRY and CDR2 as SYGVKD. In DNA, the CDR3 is TGTGCCATCCGCCCAGGGTCTGGGTACGAGCAGTACTTC. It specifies CAIRPGSGYEQYF.

The CDR3 protein is CASSDRGIQGAGELFF. Written as DNA, the CDR3 is TGTGCCAGCAGTGACAGGGGAATACAGGGCGCCGGGGAGCTGTTTTTT. The chain joins TRBV6-1 to TRBJ2-2; weak D call: TRBD1 (6 bases). From germline, CDR1 is MNHNS and CDR2 SASEGT. The CDR3 has 16 amino acids. V was shortened by 3 bases and J by 6 bases, with 17 bases between the two germline ends.

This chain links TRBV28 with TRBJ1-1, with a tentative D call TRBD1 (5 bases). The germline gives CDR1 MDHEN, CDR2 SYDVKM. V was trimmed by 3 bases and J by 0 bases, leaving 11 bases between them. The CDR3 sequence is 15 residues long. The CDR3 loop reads CASSLTAPMNTEAFF. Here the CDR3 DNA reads TGTGCCAGCAGTTTGACAGCTCCAATGAACACTGAAGCTTTCTTT.

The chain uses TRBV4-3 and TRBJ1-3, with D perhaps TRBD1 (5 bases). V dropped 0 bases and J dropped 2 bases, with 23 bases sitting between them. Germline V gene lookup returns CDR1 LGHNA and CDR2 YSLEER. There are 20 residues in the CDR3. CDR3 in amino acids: CASSQDPVGGDSPPGNTIYF. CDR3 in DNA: TGCGCCAGCAGCCAAGACCCCGTTGGTGGGGACTCTCCGCCTGGAAACACCATATATTTT.

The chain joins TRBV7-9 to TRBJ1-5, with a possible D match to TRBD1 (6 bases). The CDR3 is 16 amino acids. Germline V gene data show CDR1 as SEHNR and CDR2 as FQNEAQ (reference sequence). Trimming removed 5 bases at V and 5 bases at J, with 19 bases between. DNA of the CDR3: TGTGCCAGCAGCCCGACCACCGGACAGCCTTATCAGCCCCAGCATTTT. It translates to CASSPTTGQPYQPQHF.

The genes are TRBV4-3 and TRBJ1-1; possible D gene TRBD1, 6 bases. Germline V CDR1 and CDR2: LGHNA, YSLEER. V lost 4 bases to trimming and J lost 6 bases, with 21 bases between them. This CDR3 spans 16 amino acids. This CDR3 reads CASSRWAGESMAEAFF. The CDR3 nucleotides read TGCGCCAGCAGCCGGTGGGCAGGGGAAAGTATGGCTGAAGCTTTCTTT.